Listed here are 13 T cell receptor beta chains from one sample, sequenced in a study of molecular identifiers for immune sequencing clone quantification. TCRdb ran MiXCR on the PCR reads and lists one entry per CDR3 protein. Of about 500,000 distinct CDR3 sequences detected, roughly 26% appear once; the ten largest clones hold around 0.76%. Specimen: naive CD8+ T cells from blood, with Jurkat cell RNA spiked in. Indicated subset: FACS-sorted CD8+CD4-CCR7+CD45RA+ naive T cells. These receptors all stem from a human donor in good health. Some libraries in this study had Jurkat cell RNA spiked in.

The chain combines TRBV28 with TRBJ1-5; D call uncertain. Germline V gives CDR1 MDHEN, CDR2 SYDVKM. The CDR3 runs to 13 residues. V was clipped by 1 base and J by 5 bases, with 6 bases between them. The CDR3: CASSLYPDQPQHF. As DNA, the CDR3 is TGTGCCAGCAGTTTATATCCGGATCAGCCCCAGCATTTT.

The rearrangement links TRBV27 to TRBJ2-1; D is ambiguous. V lost 5 bases and J lost 2, with 10 bases in between. This CDR3 spans 14 amino acids. From germline, CDR1 is MNHEY and CDR2 SMNVEV (reference sequence). The CDR3 region has the DNA TGTGCCAGCAGTGTGGCAGGTACCTACAATGAGCAGTTCTTC. It translates to CASSVAGTYNEQFF.

This clonotype occurred a few times. J is TRBJ1-4 and V is TRBV30; a weak D match, TRBD1 (6 bases). Germline V gives CDR1 GTSNPN, CDR2 SVGIG (reference sequence). This CDR3 has 11 amino acids. V gave up 1 base and J gave up 10 bases, with 7 bases separating them. CDR3 region: CAWSGGPKLFF. The CDR3 DNA reads TGTGCCTGGAGTGGGGGGCCAAAACTGTTTTTT.

This clonotype was counted many times. The CDR3 loop reads CASSPTPGFYIQYF. The DNA for the CDR3 is TGTGCCAGCAGTCCTACTCCGGGTTTCTACATTCAGTACTTC. The chain recombines TRBV6-2 or TRBV6-3 with TRBJ2-4, with D unresolved. This CDR3 is 14 amino acids long. CDR1 is MNHEY, CDR2 SVGEGT, per germline. V lost 5 bases to trimming and J lost 8 bases, with 16 bases between them.

As concerns this clonotype: This could be a read error, since a much larger clone is one nucleotide away. The chain links TRBV5-1 to TRBJ2-1; TRBD1 aligns across 7 bases. Germline CDR1 and CDR2: SGHRS and YFSETQ. The CDR3 contains 13 residues. V was pared by 3 bases and J by 6 bases, with 3 bases of the junction left unmatched. CDR3 DNA: TGCGCCAGCAGCTCAGGACAGGTCAATGAGCAGTTCTTC. Amino acids: CASSSGQVNEQFF. Supplemented by reference TRBV5-1 and TRBJ2-1, the full variable domain reads KAGVTQTPRYLIKTRGQQVTLSCSPISGHRSVSWYQQTPGQGLQFLFEYFSETQRNKGNFPGRFSGRQFSNSRSEMNVSTLELGDSALYLCASSSGQVNEQFFGPGTRLTVL.

Many counts were recorded for this clonotype. V is TRBV29-1 and J is TRBJ2-3; tentatively, D is TRBD2 (6 bases). The CDR3 extends over 14 amino acids. V was clipped by 3 bases and J by 0 bases, with 10 bases between them. Germline-derived CDR1 and CDR2 are SQVTM and ANQGSEA. The CDR3 loop reads CSVDAGPSTDTQYF. CDR3 DNA: TGCAGCGTTGACGCGGGGCCTAGCACAGATACGCAGTATTTT.

The rearrangement uses TRBV7-9 and TRBJ2-7, with 7 bases matching TRBD1. V shed 5 bases, J shed 2 bases, and the junction held 9 bases outside the gene matches. Germline CDR1 SEHNR, CDR2 FQNEAQ (reference sequence). The CDR3 runs to 15 residues. CDR3: CASSHEYRGPYEQYF. CDR3 nucleotide sequence: TGTGCCAGCAGCCATGAGTACAGGGGCCCCTACGAGCAGTACTTC.

This clonotype occurred a few times. The chain recombines TRBV7-6 with TRBJ2-3; weak D call: TRBD1 (5 bases). The CDR3 is 16 amino acids. V lost 3 bases, J lost 4 bases, and 17 bases lay in between. Germline loops: CDR1 SGHVS, CDR2 FNYEAQ. In DNA form, the CDR3 reads TGTGCCAGCAGCTTCGATTGGTCTCAGGGTTCAGATACGCAGTATTTT. Amino acid sequence: CASSFDWSQGSDTQYF.

The rearrangement links TRBV6-5 to TRBJ2-7, with D uncertain. Per the germline V gene, CDR1 is MNHEY and CDR2 is SVGAGI. V lost 2 bases and J lost 0, with 8 bases in between. The CDR3 totals 14 residues. The CDR3 sequence is CASSYEANSYEQYF. The CDR3 DNA sequence: TGTGCCAGCAGTTACGAGGCCAACTCCTACGAGCAGTACTTC.

This clonotype was recorded many times. This rearrangement joins TRBV3-1 to TRBJ2-6, with D unresolved. There are 15 residues in the CDR3. Germline CDR1 LGHDT, CDR2 YNNKEL (reference sequence). The V end was cut by 0 bases, the J end by 2 bases, with 5 bases between. The CDR3 DNA is TGTGCCAGCAGCCAAGATTCTACTGGGGCCAACGTCCTGACTTTC. It specifies CASSQDSTGANVLTF.

A note on this clonotype: This sequence may be a read error, since a much larger clone differs from it by one base. The chain has TRBV12-3 or TRBV12-4 and TRBJ2-4; 7 bases agree with TRBD1. Trimming took 6 bases from V and 6 from J; bases not matched to a gene: 8. The CDR3 runs 14 residues. The CDR3 sequence is CASSLGQARNIQYF. DNA of the CDR3: TGTGCCAGCAGCCTTGGACAGGCTAGAAACATTCAGTACTTC.

The CDR3 region is CASSYTPAHYNEQFF. DNA of the CDR3: TGTGCCAGTAGCTACACTCCAGCTCACTACAATGAGCAGTTCTTC. This chain joins TRBV19 and TRBJ2-1; D gene uncertain. Germline CDR1 reads LNHDA; CDR2 reads SQIVND (reference sequence). This CDR3 spans 15 amino acids. Trimming took 6 bases from V and 3 from J, leaving 15 bases between them.

This clonotype was seen a single time. The chain recombines TRBV7-3 with TRBJ2-3; TRBD2 matches 8 bases. The CDR3 loop spans 14 amino acids. V was pared by 5 bases and J by 4 bases, with 5 bases of the junction left unmatched. The germline CDR1 and CDR2 sequences are SGHTA and FQGTGA. In nucleotides, the CDR3 is TGTGCCAGCAGCAAGGGACTAGAGGCAGATACGCAGTATTTT. Its protein is CASSKGLEADTQYF.